This is a list of T cell receptor beta chains from one sample in a study of blood T cell repertoires in COVID-19. Repertoires were generated with immunoSEQ multiplex PCR, while TCRdb's copy carries only in-frame clones and drops some. Of about 120,000 clones in the sample, approximately 85% were seen once. Sequenced material: peripheral blood. Receptors originate from a woman over 75 with acute or convalescent COVID-19. Each CDR3 is given without its conserved first and last residue.

cdr3_length: 15
j_call: TRBJ2-6
v_call: TRBV7-9
cdr3_aa: ASRSGVINSGANVLT

cdr3_length: 11
j_call: TRBJ1-2
v_call: TRBV2
cdr3_aa: ASSEPGGYGYT

cdr3_length: 13
j_call: TRBJ2-3
v_call: TRBV19
cdr3_aa: ASNGYLGATDTQY

cdr3_length: 14
j_call: TRBJ2-7
v_call: TRBV9
cdr3_aa: ASSVGQAWGEYEQY

cdr3_length: 13
j_call: TRBJ2-7
v_call: TRBV2
cdr3_aa: ASSGDRKNSYEQY

cdr3_length: 11
j_call: TRBJ1-2
v_call: TRBV7-8
cdr3_aa: ASSPGQTYGYT

cdr3_length: 11
j_call: TRBJ1-4
v_call: TRBV6-5
cdr3_aa: ASTRRGDEKLF

cdr3_length: 13
j_call: TRBJ1-3
v_call: TRBV19
cdr3_aa: ATNSRGVSGNTIY

cdr3_length: 12
j_call: TRBJ2-7
v_call: TRBV7-3
cdr3_aa: ASSEQGPAGEQY

cdr3_length: 12
j_call: TRBJ1-5
v_call: TRBV6-5
cdr3_aa: ASRDGQGGQPQH

cdr3_length: 13
j_call: TRBJ2-1
v_call: TRBV27
cdr3_aa: ASSLDRVSYNEQF

cdr3_length: 14
j_call: TRBJ1-6
v_call: TRBV5-1
cdr3_aa: ASSLGDRANNSPLH

cdr3_length: 11
j_call: TRBJ1-5
v_call: TRBV5-5
cdr3_aa: ASSFTGEQPQH

cdr3_length: 13
j_call: TRBJ2-6
v_call: TRBV10-3
cdr3_aa: AISETSSGANVLT

cdr3_length: 11
j_call: TRBJ1-1
v_call: TRBV4-1
cdr3_aa: ASSVGANTEAF

cdr3_length: 12
j_call: TRBJ2-1
v_call: TRBV5-4
cdr3_aa: ASSRRGSNNEQF

cdr3_length: 12
j_call: TRBJ1-5
v_call: TRBV2
cdr3_aa: ASSEAGGVQPQH

cdr3_length: 11
j_call: TRBJ2-3
v_call: TRBV24-1
cdr3_aa: ATRGRSTDTQY

cdr3_length: 13
j_call: TRBJ1-4
v_call: TRBV18
cdr3_aa: ASSPNRGLNEKLF

cdr3_length: 10
j_call: TRBJ1-1
v_call: TRBV7-2
cdr3_aa: ASRMNQGEAF

cdr3_length: 14
j_call: TRBJ1-1
v_call: TRBV5-4
cdr3_aa: ASSLGGQQGNTEAF

cdr3_length: 16
j_call: TRBJ2-3
v_call: TRBV4-1
cdr3_aa: ASSHPVTSATSTDTQY

cdr3_length: 11
j_call: TRBJ2-5
v_call: TRBV19
cdr3_aa: ASRQQGRETQY

cdr3_length: 10
j_call: TRBJ1-1
v_call: TRBV2
cdr3_aa: ASSKMSSEAF

cdr3_length: 17
j_call: TRBJ1-2
v_call: TRBV7-6
cdr3_aa: ASSSLPGVGQGAFNGYT

cdr3_length: 11
j_call: TRBJ1-1
v_call: TRBV18
cdr3_aa: ASSGGRDTEAF

cdr3_length: 12
j_call: TRBJ2-3
v_call: TRBV15
cdr3_aa: ATSRPTGGDTQY